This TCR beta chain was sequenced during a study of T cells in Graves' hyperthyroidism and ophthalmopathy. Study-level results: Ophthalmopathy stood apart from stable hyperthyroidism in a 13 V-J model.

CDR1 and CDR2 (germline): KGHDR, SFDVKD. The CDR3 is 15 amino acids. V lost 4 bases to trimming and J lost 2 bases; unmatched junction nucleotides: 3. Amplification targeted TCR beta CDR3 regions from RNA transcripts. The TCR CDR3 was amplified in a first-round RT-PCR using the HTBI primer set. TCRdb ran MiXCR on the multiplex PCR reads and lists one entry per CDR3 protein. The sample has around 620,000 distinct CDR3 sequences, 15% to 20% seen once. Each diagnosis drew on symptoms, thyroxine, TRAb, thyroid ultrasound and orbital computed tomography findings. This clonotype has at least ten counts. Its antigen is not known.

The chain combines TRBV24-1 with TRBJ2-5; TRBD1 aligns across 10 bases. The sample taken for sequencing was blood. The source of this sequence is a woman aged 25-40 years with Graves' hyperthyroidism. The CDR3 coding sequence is TGTGCCACCAGTGACTGGGGACAGGGGCAAGAGACCCAGTACTTC. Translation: CATSDWGQGQETQYF.